What follows are 19 T cell receptor beta chains derived from one specimen sequenced in a study of blood T cells in healthy people across ages. The use of a sample-barcoded 5' primer and a J-beta primer mix characterized a second PCR of about 6 to 12 cycles. TCRdb redid the calling of the 5' RACE reads with MiXCR, one entry per CDR3 protein. The sample includes 800,000 to 950,000 distinct CDR3 sequences, about 27% of them seen just once. The sample was also reused in another study, on T cells of mothers and their children.

Sequencing was performed on blood. Receptors were obtained from a middle-aged woman in good health.

J is TRBJ2-5 and V is TRBV7-2; D might be TRBD1 (6 bases). Germline assignment: CDR1 SGHTA and CDR2 FQGNSA. The CDR3 covers 15 residues. The V and J ends lost 5 bases and 1 base respectively, with 14 bases between them. CDR3 DNA: TGTGCCAGCAGCGTAGGTGTAGGGGGCCAAGAGACCCAGTACTTC. The encoded protein is CASSVGVGGQETQYF.

The chain couples TRBV7-2 to TRBJ2-3; 13 bases align to TRBD2. CDR3 length: 19 amino acids. Germline V gene sequence: CDR1 SGHTA, CDR2 FQGNSA. V trimming: 1 base; J trimming: 7 bases; junction bases outside the gene matches: 14. Here the CDR3 DNA reads TGTGCCAGCAGCTTAGTCCCCCTGACTAGCGGGGGGATAGCAAATACGCAGTATTTT. Its translation: CASSLVPLTSGGIANTQYF.

This chain links TRBV7-2 with TRBJ1-5; D remains ambiguous. Germline V gives CDR1 SGHTA, CDR2 FQGNSA. V lost 1 base, J lost 6 bases, and 10 bases lay in between. This CDR3 spans 14 amino acids. Here the CDR3 reads CASSLGVYSQPQHF. CDR3 sequence (DNA): TGTGCCAGCAGCTTAGGGGTATACAGTCAGCCCCAGCATTTT.

This clonotype was picked up a small number of times. The chain is built from TRBV7-8 and TRBJ2-1; the D gene is possibly TRBD2 (6 bases). V gave up 5 bases and J gave up 3 bases, with 14 bases separating them. The CDR3 consists of 15 residues. CDR1 is SGHVS, CDR2 FQNEAQ, per germline. CDR3 protein: CASSPRAGNYNEQFF. CDR3 bases: TGTGCCAGCAGCCCTCGGGCGGGGAACTACAATGAGCAGTTCTTC.

Note on this clonotype: One end of the junction varies from germline; a read error may be responsible. The gene calls are TRBV10-3 and TRBJ2-1, with 15 bases identical to TRBD2. The V gene's germline CDR1 is ENHRY and CDR2 SYGVKD. The CDR3 is 20 residues long. CDR3 nucleotides: TGTGCCATCAGCCTCTTAGGGGGACTAGCGGGGGGCCTCTCCCACAATGAGCAGTTCTTC. It is translated as CAISLLGGLAGGLSHNEQFF.

CDR3 in amino acids: CASSPGGALYNEQYF. CDR3 nucleotide sequence: TGTGCCAGCAGCCCGGGGGGGGCCTTATACAATGAGCAGTACTTC. The chain is built from TRBV3-1 and TRBJ2-1; the match to TRBD2 covers 8 bases. Gene TRBJ2-7 matches the end of the DNA better, so the J call may be wrong. The CDR3 has 15 residues. Germline CDR1 LGHDT, CDR2 YNNKEL (reference sequence).

V gene TRBV5-1 combines with J gene TRBJ2-5; no firm D call. This CDR3 is built from 15 residues. Per germline, CDR1 SGHRS and CDR2 YFSETQ. V lost 0 bases and J lost 5, with 14 bases in between. The CDR3 spells CASSLAASVGETQYF. CDR3 bases: TGCGCCAGCAGCTTGGCCGCGTCAGTCGGCGAGACCCAGTACTTC.

Ten or more counts support this clonotype. This sequence joins TRBV5-1 and TRBJ2-1, with D hard to call. Germline-derived CDR1 and CDR2 are SGHRS and YFSETQ. Trimming stripped 1 base from V and 0 bases from J, with 11 bases between. The CDR3 covers 16 residues. DNA for the CDR3: TGCGCCAGCAGCTTGAATGGCGGAAGCTCCTACAATGAGCAGTTCTTC. This gives the protein CASSLNGGSSYNEQFF.

V usage is TRBV5-6 and J usage is TRBJ2-1; 12 nucleotides match TRBD2. The V and J ends lost 4 bases and 7 bases, in that order; junction bases with no gene match: 3. This CDR3 is built from 14 residues. Germline V CDR1 and CDR2: SGHDT, YYEEEE. The CDR3 loop reads CASSLAGGQNEQFF. Written as DNA, the CDR3 is TGTGCCAGCAGCCTAGCGGGGGGGCAGAATGAGCAGTTCTTC.

This clonotype was found many times. This sequence joins TRBV6-5 and TRBJ2-5; no definite D call. Germline CDR1 reads MNHEY; CDR2 reads SVGAGI. This CDR3 contains 12 residues. Between the trimmed V and J ends, which lost 8 bases and 3 bases, there was a span of 10 bases. CDR3 loop: CASGYKKETQYF. CDR3 nucleotide sequence: TGTGCCAGCGGATACAAGAAAGAGACCCAGTACTTC.

The rearrangement links TRBV6-1 to TRBJ2-4; a weak D match, TRBD1 (6 bases). Trimming removed 3 bases from V and 1 base from J, with 10 bases in between. This CDR3 is built from 15 residues. Per the germline V gene, CDR1 is MNHNS and CDR2 is SASEGT. The CDR3 region is CASSDTGLAKNIQYF. As DNA, the CDR3 is TGTGCCAGCAGTGATACAGGGCTGGCCAAAAACATTCAGTACTTC.

As for this clonotype: Since the CDR3 does not end with the conserved phenylalanine or tryptophan, this likely comes from a read error. CDR3 in DNA: TGTGCCAGCAGGACCACAAGGGGACGGGGCACAGATACGCAGTATGTT. Its protein product is CASRTTRGRGTDTQYV. The chain carries TRBV28 and TRBJ2-3; D tentatively fits TRBD1 or TRBD2 (5 bases each). This CDR3 is 16 amino acids long. V lost 6 bases, J lost 1 base, and 17 bases lay in between. Looked up from germline, CDR1 is MDHEN and CDR2 is SYDVKM.

The chain joins TRBV5-1 to TRBJ1-5; no definite D call. The germline V gene has CDR1 SGHRS and CDR2 YFSETQ. CDR3 length equals 13 residues. The V gene lost 5 bases and the J gene lost 4 bases, with 10 bases spanning the gap. The CDR3 reads CASRAADNQPQHF. DNA for the CDR3: TGCGCCAGCAGAGCGGCAGATAATCAGCCCCAGCATTTT.

The chain combines TRBV28 with TRBJ2-7, with a possible D match to TRBD1 (6 bases). V was pared by 1 base and J by 7 bases, with 14 bases between. The CDR3 is 14 residues long. Germline V gene sequence: CDR1 MDHEN, CDR2 SYDVKM. CDR3 DNA sequence: TGTGCCAGCAGTTTATTCTCCAGGGGAAGGGAGCAGTACTTC. Translated, it gives CASSLFSRGREQYF. The entire variable domain, with the rest obtained from reference TRBV28 and TRBJ2-7, is as follows: DVKVTQSSRYLVKRTGEKVFLECVQDMDHENMFWYRQDPGLGLRLIYFSYDVKMKEKGDIPEGYSVSREKKERFSLILESASTNQTSMYLCASSLFSRGREQYFGPGTRLTVT.

In its sample, this clonotype was seen a few times. The chain has TRBV15 and TRBJ1-2; D perhaps matches TRBD1 (5 bases). Germline-derived CDR1 and CDR2 are LNHNV and YYDKDF (reference sequence). The CDR3 consists of 15 residues. V was pared by 3 bases and J by 4 bases, with 15 bases between. CDR3 in amino acids: CATSSLAGALYGYTF. The CDR3 DNA sequence: TGTGCCACCAGCAGCCTAGCCGGGGCCCTCTATGGCTACACCTTC.

This clonotype was seen repeatedly, ten times or more. The CDR3 spells CASTYSGETQYF. The CDR3 coding sequence is TGTGCCAGCACCTATTCCGGGGAGACCCAGTACTTC. The chain is built from TRBV7-2 and TRBJ2-5; D is unclear. The CDR3 has 12 residues. Germline-derived CDR1 and CDR2 are SGHTA and FQGNSA. Between the trimmed V and J ends, which lost 7 bases and 5 bases, there was a span of 11 bases.

The gene calls are TRBV5-1 and TRBJ2-7; the D gene is possibly TRBD2 (6 bases). The CDR3 is 15 residues long. The V gene's germline CDR1 is SGHRS and CDR2 YFSETQ. The ends were cut back, 4 bases at V and 2 bases at J, with 16 bases in the middle. The CDR3 region has the DNA TGCGCCAGCAGCCTAACTGCGGGAAATGCCTACGAGCAGTACTTC. Translating it yields CASSLTAGNAYEQYF.

This clonotype has a handful of counts. The chain uses TRBV7-2 and TRBJ1-1, with D perhaps matching TRBD1 (5 bases). There are 14 residues in the CDR3. V lost 6 bases and J 4 bases, leaving 15 bases between the germline ends. Germline CDR1 reads SGHTA; CDR2 reads FQGNSA. This CDR3 reads CASRRGQGTTEAFF. Here the CDR3 DNA reads TGTGCCAGCAGACGAGGCCAGGGTACCACTGAAGCTTTCTTT.

This clonotype was counted ten times or more. The chain uses TRBV7-2 and TRBJ2-5; tentative D call: TRBD2 (7 bases). The CDR3 totals 14 residues. With 6 bases removed from V and 3 bases from J, the gap between germline ends came to 14 bases. The V gene's germline CDR1 is SGHTA and CDR2 FQGNSA. The DNA for the CDR3 is TGTGCCAGCAGTTTGGGAGGGGGAAAAGAGACCCAGTACTTC. Translation gives CASSLGGGKETQYF.